Listed below are T cell receptor beta chains from one sample, sequenced in a study of tumor-infiltrating lymphocytes in primary liver carcinoma. TCRdb re-derived calls from the multiplex PCR reads in MiXCR, one entry per CDR3 protein. This table holds about 320,000 distinct CDR3 sequences, roughly two thirds found once. Sequencing input: peripheral blood. Receptors were obtained from a man aged 35-49 years with primary liver carcinoma and hepatitis B virus infection. CDR3s include the opening cysteine and the closing phenylalanine or tryptophan. The D gene is left open where the match is weak. The size entry is marked missing in some rows and otherwise reads once, few, many or a size class.

clone_size: many
d_call: TRBD1
j_call: TRBJ2-7
v_call: TRBV4-1
cdr3_aa: CASSPGQASYEQYF
cdr3_nt: TGCGCCAGCAGCCCGGGACAGGCCTCCTACGAGCAGTACTTC

clone_size: -
d_call: TRBD1
j_call: TRBJ1-2
v_call: TRBV6-2/TRBV6-3
cdr3_aa: CASTRQGGAQNYGYTF
cdr3_nt: TGTGCCAGCACCCGGCAAGGGGGCGCGCAGAACTATGGTTACACCTTC

clone_size: -
d_call: -
j_call: TRBJ2-5
v_call: TRBV29-1
cdr3_aa: CSFDGGSQETQYF
cdr3_nt: TGCAGCTTTGATGGGGGAAGCCAAGAGACCCAGTACTTC

clone_size: many
d_call: -
j_call: TRBJ2-7
v_call: TRBV29-1
cdr3_aa: CSVVYREVPYEQYF
cdr3_nt: TGCAGCGTTGTATACAGGGAAGTCCCCTACGAGCAGTACTTC

clone_size: -
d_call: -
j_call: TRBJ2-1
v_call: TRBV12-3/TRBV12-4
cdr3_aa: CASSLMLEGGEQFF
cdr3_nt: TGTGCCAGCAGCTTGATGCTAGAGGGAGGTGAGCAGTTCTTC

clone_size: -
d_call: -
j_call: TRBJ1-5
v_call: TRBV12-3/TRBV12-4
cdr3_aa: CARSFGVLRPQHF
cdr3_nt: TGTGCCAGGAGTTTTGGGGTCCTGCGGCCCCAGCATTTT

clone_size: -
d_call: TRBD1
j_call: TRBJ2-2
v_call: TRBV9
cdr3_aa: CASSPRGQGAGTGELFF
cdr3_nt: TGTGCCAGCAGCCCCAGAGGACAGGGGGCGGGCACCGGGGAGCTGTTTTTT

clone_size: -
d_call: -
j_call: TRBJ2-5
v_call: TRBV29-1
cdr3_aa: CSVEGSGQETHYF
cdr3_nt: TGCAGCGTTGAAGGGTCCGGGCAAGAGACCCATTACTTC

clone_size: once
d_call: TRBD2
j_call: TRBJ2-3
v_call: TRBV29-1
cdr3_aa: CSGRGGSDTQYF
cdr3_nt: TGCAGCGGAAGGGGAGGGTCAGATACGCAGTATTTT

clone_size: -
d_call: -
j_call: TRBJ1-3
v_call: TRBV4-3
cdr3_aa: CASSRDPRDWGNTIYF
cdr3_nt: TGCGCCAGCAGCCGAGACCCCCGTGACTGGGGAAACACCATATATTTT

clone_size: few
d_call: -
j_call: TRBJ2-5
v_call: TRBV5-1
cdr3_aa: CASSLGTFQETQYF
cdr3_nt: TGCGCCAGCAGCTTGGGGACATTCCAAGAGACCCAGTACTTC

clone_size: -
d_call: TRBD1
j_call: TRBJ1-4
v_call: TRBV7-8
cdr3_aa: CASRHSGTGNNEKLFF
cdr3_nt: TGTGCCAGCAGACATTCAGGGACAGGAAATAATGAAAAACTGTTTTTT

clone_size: many
d_call: -
j_call: TRBJ1-6
v_call: TRBV4-2
cdr3_aa: CASSQVTGSTSPLHF
cdr3_nt: TGTGCCAGCAGCCAAGTGACAGGTTCTACCTCACCCCTCCACTTT

clone_size: few
d_call: -
j_call: TRBJ1-1
v_call: TRBV4-1
cdr3_aa: CASSQGTNTEAFF
cdr3_nt: TGCGCCAGCAGCCAAGGTACGAACACTGAAGCTTTCTTT

clone_size: once
d_call: -
j_call: TRBJ2-1
v_call: TRBV11-1
cdr3_aa: CASSLFDVSAYNERFF
cdr3_nt: TGTGCCAGTAGCTTATTTGATGTGTCAGCTTACAATGAGCGGTTCTTC

clone_size: -
d_call: TRBD1
j_call: TRBJ1-4
v_call: TRBV11-3
cdr3_aa: CASSLDRGQVDNEKLFF
cdr3_nt: TGTGCCAGCAGCTTAGACCGGGGACAGGTCGATAATGAAAAACTGTTTTTT

clone_size: -
d_call: -
j_call: TRBJ2-1
v_call: TRBV11-3
cdr3_aa: CASNSRRGGMDEQFF
cdr3_nt: TGTGCCAGCAACTCCCGGCGTGGCGGGATGGATGAGCAGTTCTTC

clone_size: many
d_call: -
j_call: TRBJ2-5
v_call: TRBV11-3
cdr3_aa: CASSLEWETQYF
cdr3_nt: TGTGCCAGCAGCTTAGAATGGGAGACCCAGTACTTC

clone_size: -
d_call: -
j_call: TRBJ2-5
v_call: TRBV24-1
cdr3_aa: CATSDAGGETQYF
cdr3_nt: TGTGCCACCAGTGACGCAGGGGGGGAGACCCAGTACTTC

clone_size: -
d_call: -
j_call: TRBJ1-1
v_call: TRBV6-1
cdr3_aa: CASTEISLGTEASF
cdr3_nt: TGTGCCAGCACTGAAATTAGCCTAGGCACTGAAGCTTCCTTT

clone_size: few
d_call: -
j_call: TRBJ2-3
v_call: TRBV12-3/TRBV12-4
cdr3_aa: CASSFNGGTDTQYF
cdr3_nt: TGTGCCAGCAGTTTTAATGGGGGTACAGATACGCAGTATTTT

clone_size: -
d_call: TRBD1
j_call: TRBJ2-1
v_call: TRBV20-1
cdr3_aa: CSARDLGQGIYNEQFF
cdr3_nt: TGCAGTGCTAGAGACCTTGGACAGGGGATCTACAATGAGCAGTTCTTC

clone_size: -
d_call: TRBD1
j_call: TRBJ1-5
v_call: TRBV7-2
cdr3_aa: CASSTRQGEPQHF
cdr3_nt: TGTGCCAGCAGCACGCGACAGGGAGAGCCCCAGCATTTT

clone_size: many
d_call: -
j_call: TRBJ2-3
v_call: TRBV29-1
cdr3_aa: CSVALATSTDTQYF
cdr3_nt: TGCAGCGTTGCCCTCGCCACCAGCACAGATACGCAGTATTTT

clone_size: -
d_call: TRBD2
j_call: TRBJ2-7
v_call: TRBV11-2
cdr3_aa: CVSSPGGGEQYF
cdr3_nt: TGTGTCAGCAGCCCCGGGGGGGGCGAGCAGTACTTC

clone_size: -
d_call: -
j_call: TRBJ1-2
v_call: TRBV5-4
cdr3_aa: CAGSQVGNGGYTF
cdr3_nt: TGTGCCGGCAGCCAGGTGGGGAACGGCGGCTACACCTTC

clone_size: -
d_call: -
j_call: TRBJ1-3
v_call: TRBV4-3
cdr3_aa: CASSRRLADSGNTIYF
cdr3_nt: TGCGCCAGCAGCCGCAGACTGGCGGACTCTGGAAACACCATATATTTT

clone_size: many
d_call: -
j_call: TRBJ1-1
v_call: TRBV6-2/TRBV6-3
cdr3_aa: CASSTETEGYTEAFF
cdr3_nt: TGTGCCAGCAGCACCGAGACAGAAGGGTACACTGAAGCTTTCTTT

clone_size: -
d_call: -
j_call: TRBJ1-1
v_call: TRBV5-1
cdr3_aa: CASSLAVGVNTEAFF
cdr3_nt: TGCGCCAGCAGCTTGGCCGTGGGGGTGAACACTGAAGCTTTCTTT

clone_size: once
d_call: -
j_call: TRBJ2-1
v_call: TRBV11-2
cdr3_aa: CASSRFAANNEQFF
cdr3_nt: TGTGCCAGCAGCAGATTCGCGGCTAACAATGAGCAGTTCTTC

clone_size: -
d_call: -
j_call: TRBJ2-5
v_call: TRBV19
cdr3_aa: CASSPSFRVGETQYF
cdr3_nt: TGTGCCAGTAGTCCATCTTTCAGGGTTGGAGAGACCCAGTACTTC

clone_size: -
d_call: -
j_call: TRBJ2-2
v_call: TRBV14
cdr3_aa: CASSQDPAGFGELFF
cdr3_nt: TGTGCCAGCAGCCAAGATCCCGCGGGTTTCGGGGAGCTGTTTTTT

clone_size: few
d_call: -
j_call: TRBJ1-1
v_call: TRBV28
cdr3_aa: CASSLTQGLGMNTEAFF
cdr3_nt: TGTGCCAGCAGCCTTACTCAAGGCCTTGGGATGAACACTGAAGCTTTCTTT

clone_size: -
d_call: TRBD1
j_call: TRBJ2-7
v_call: TRBV7-2
cdr3_aa: CASSLEPTGNYEQYF
cdr3_nt: TGTGCCAGCAGCTTAGAACCGACAGGGAACTACGAGCAGTACTTC

clone_size: few
d_call: -
j_call: TRBJ2-6
v_call: TRBV24-1
cdr3_aa: CATSDPTAAGDPTISGANVLTF
cdr3_nt: TGTGCCACCAGTGATCCCACAGCTGCAGGGGACCCTACTATCTCTGGGGCCAACGTCCTGACTTTC

clone_size: -
d_call: -
j_call: TRBJ1-1
v_call: TRBV5-4
cdr3_aa: CASSNIMNTKAFF
cdr3_nt: TGTGCCAGCAGCAATATTATGAACACTAAAGCTTTCTTT

clone_size: many
d_call: TRBD1
j_call: TRBJ2-6
v_call: TRBV6-5
cdr3_aa: CASTRTGIGANVLTF
cdr3_nt: TGTGCCAGCACCCGGACAGGGATTGGGGCCAACGTCCTGACTTTC

clone_size: -
d_call: TRBD2
j_call: TRBJ2-6
v_call: TRBV11-2
cdr3_aa: CASSSPTSGGSGANVLTF
cdr3_nt: TGTGCCAGCAGCTCGCCGACTAGCGGGGGCTCTGGGGCCAACGTCCTGACTTTC

clone_size: -
d_call: TRBD2
j_call: TRBJ2-1
v_call: TRBV5-1
cdr3_aa: CASSLGLAGWASYNEQFF
cdr3_nt: TGCGCCAGCAGCTTGGGACTAGCGGGTTGGGCGTCCTACAATGAGCAGTTCTTC

clone_size: -
d_call: -
j_call: TRBJ1-1
v_call: TRBV28
cdr3_aa: CASSLRDLEAFF
cdr3_nt: TGTGCCAGCAGTTTAAGGGATCTCGAAGCTTTCTTT

clone_size: few
d_call: -
j_call: TRBJ2-5
v_call: TRBV6-1
cdr3_aa: CASSGQSGVQETQYF
cdr3_nt: TGTGCTAGCAGTGGGCAGTCAGGCGTCCAAGAGACCCAGTACTTC

clone_size: -
d_call: -
j_call: TRBJ1-4
v_call: TRBV11-1
cdr3_aa: CAISLRVNEKLFF
cdr3_nt: TGTGCCATCAGCCTCCGGGTTAATGAAAAACTGTTTTTT

clone_size: -
d_call: -
j_call: TRBJ2-5
v_call: TRBV5-5
cdr3_aa: CAGSPRLAAKAEKTQYF
cdr3_nt: TGTGCCGGCAGCCCCAGGTTAGCGGCAAAGGCGGAGAAGACCCAGTACTTC

clone_size: -
d_call: -
j_call: TRBJ1-1
v_call: TRBV14
cdr3_aa: CASSQGRAGMDTEAFF
cdr3_nt: TGTGCCAGCAGCCAAGGACGGGCAGGGATGGACACTGAAGCTTTCTTT

clone_size: -
d_call: -
j_call: TRBJ2-7
v_call: TRBV20-1
cdr3_aa: CSVPSPGRRFTYEQYF
cdr3_nt: TGCAGTGTACCCAGTCCCGGCAGACGGTTCACCTACGAGCAGTACTTC

clone_size: -
d_call: -
j_call: TRBJ2-1
v_call: TRBV4-1
cdr3_aa: CASNQTGTAYNEQFF
cdr3_nt: TGCGCCAGCAACCAAACCGGGACTGCGTACAATGAGCAGTTCTTC

clone_size: -
d_call: -
j_call: TRBJ1-5
v_call: TRBV11-3
cdr3_aa: CASSFSVKRTDTQHF
cdr3_nt: TGTGCCAGCAGCTTTAGCGTGAAGCGGACAGATACGCAGCATTTT

clone_size: -
d_call: -
j_call: TRBJ1-5
v_call: TRBV10-3
cdr3_aa: CAISGTGSSNQSQHF
cdr3_nt: TGCGCCATCAGTGGAACAGGGTCTAGCAATCAGTCCCAGCATTTT

clone_size: -
d_call: -
j_call: TRBJ2-1
v_call: TRBV4-3
cdr3_aa: CASSHDRIDEQFF
cdr3_nt: TGCGCCAGCAGCCATGATCGGATAGATGAGCAGTTCTTC

clone_size: -
d_call: -
j_call: TRBJ1-1
v_call: TRBV5-1
cdr3_aa: CASSFNLNTETFF
cdr3_nt: TGCGCCAGCAGCTTTAATCTGAACACTGAAACTTTCTTT

clone_size: -
d_call: -
j_call: TRBJ1-6
v_call: TRBV12-3/TRBV12-4
cdr3_aa: CASSPRGNREVRSLLHF
cdr3_nt: TGTGCCAGCAGTCCCCGTGGTAACAGGGAGGTGCGATCACTCCTCCACTTT

clone_size: -
d_call: -
j_call: TRBJ1-3
v_call: TRBV11-2
cdr3_aa: CASTQPSDRLVGNTIYF
cdr3_nt: TGTGCCAGCACCCAACCATCCGACCGCTTAGTAGGAAACACCATATACTTT

clone_size: many
d_call: -
j_call: TRBJ2-1
v_call: TRBV7-3
cdr3_aa: CASSLGPSSYNEQFF
cdr3_nt: TGTGCCAGCAGCTTAGGCCCGAGCTCCTACAATGAGCAGTTCTTC

clone_size: many
d_call: TRBD1
j_call: TRBJ1-1
v_call: TRBV29-1
cdr3_aa: CSVPRDRRMNTEAFF
cdr3_nt: TGCAGCGTCCCCCGGGACAGGCGCATGAACACTGAAGCTTTCTTT

clone_size: -
d_call: -
j_call: TRBJ2-7
v_call: TRBV5-1
cdr3_aa: CASSLSGANGYEQYF
cdr3_nt: TGCGCCAGCAGCCTGTCAGGGGCCAACGGCTACGAGCAGTACTTC

clone_size: few
d_call: TRBD1
j_call: TRBJ1-1
v_call: TRBV14
cdr3_aa: CASQRDRATEAFF
cdr3_nt: TGTGCCAGCCAGAGGGACAGGGCCACTGAAGCTTTCTTT

clone_size: -
d_call: -
j_call: TRBJ2-5
v_call: TRBV5-5
cdr3_aa: CASSFKGLETQYF
cdr3_nt: TGTGCCAGCAGCTTCAAGGGTCTGGAGACCCAGTACTTC

clone_size: few
d_call: TRBD2
j_call: TRBJ2-2
v_call: TRBV4-1
cdr3_aa: CASSQDALGAGVTRGELFF
cdr3_nt: TGCGCCAGCAGCCAAGATGCTCTGGGAGCGGGAGTAACGAGGGGGGAGCTGTTTTTT

clone_size: -
d_call: -
j_call: TRBJ2-1
v_call: TRBV30
cdr3_aa: CAWGKSYNEQFF
cdr3_nt: TGTGCCTGGGGGAAGTCCTACAATGAGCAGTTCTTC

clone_size: -
d_call: -
j_call: TRBJ2-3
v_call: TRBV4-1
cdr3_aa: CASSQASSGVGTDTQYF
cdr3_nt: TGCGCCAGCAGCCAGGCCAGCTCGGGAGTGGGCACAGATACGCAGTATTTT